These 3 T cell receptor beta chains were all obtained from the same sample, sequenced in a study of control samples from healthy donors and cancer patients. The assay was immunoSEQ multiplex PCR, and TCRdb's table has in-frame clones only and misses some. The sample gives about 190,000 clones, about 90% of which show up once; approximately 1.8% is in the top ten. The sequenced sample was blood. The receptors stem from a young man in good health.

V usage is TRBV30 and J usage is TRBJ2-2, with D perhaps matching TRBD1 (5 bases). This CDR3 is built from 13 residues. The V gene's germline CDR1 is GTSNPN and CDR2 SVGIG (reference sequence). V was clipped by 4 bases and J by 1 base, with 7 bases between them. This chain's CDR3 is CAWIRGNTGELFF. CDR3 in DNA: TGTGCCTGGATAAGGGGGAACACCGGGGAGCTGTTTTTT.

This clone was seen once. The rearrangement uses TRBV5-1 and TRBJ2-7; 12 positions agree with TRBD1. The V segment lost 1 base and the J segment 6 bases; nucleotides outside the gene matches: 5. The CDR3 loop spans 15 amino acids. Looked up from germline, CDR1 is SGHRS and CDR2 is YFSETQ. CDR3 sequence (DNA): TGCGCCAGCAGCTTGCATTCGGGACAGGGGGCCGAGCAGTACTTC. This sequence encodes CASSLHSGQGAEQYF.

This clone was recorded once. This CDR3 reads CASATGQGLPPNYEQYF. The CDR3 DNA reads as TGCGCCAGCGCAACCGGACAGGGCCTACCCCCTAACTACGAGCAGTACTTC. This sequence joins TRBV4-1 and TRBJ2-7; 8 nucleotides agree with TRBD1. Germline lookup yields CDR1 MGHRA and CDR2 YSYEKL. V was clipped by 8 bases and J by 3 bases; unmatched bases: 18. This CDR3 has 17 residues.